This TCR beta chain was identified during a study of shared clonotypes between healthy human individuals. V was clipped by 7 bases and J by 1 base, with 13 bases between them. The CDR3 length is 13 residues. Germline V gene lookup returns CDR1 GTSNPN and CDR2 SVGIG (reference sequence). Sequencing was performed with immunoSEQ multiplex PCR; in TCRdb, only in-frame clones are kept and a portion is missing. The sample holds 2,100,000 or so clones, 90% to 96% seen once. The chain employs TRBV30 and TRBJ1-1; perhaps TRBD1 as D (5 bases). Sequencing input: naive CD4+ T cells sorted from blood. Subset of the sample: CD45RA+ positively selected. The receptor comes from a man aged 18 to 29 in good health. This CDR3 is CALYHDRNTEAFF. The CDR3 bases are TGTGCCTTGTATCACGACAGGAACACTGAAGCTTTCTTT.